This T cell receptor beta chain was captured in a study of CXCR3-negative and CXCR3-positive naive CD8 T cells. UMI-labeled 5' RACE yielded the TRB cDNA libraries. TCRdb reanalyzed the 5' RACE reads, giving one entry per CDR3 protein sequence and no DNA. This sample carries about 62,000 distinct CDR3 sequences, with around 4% going to the ten biggest clones. Per the germline V gene, CDR1 is SGHNT and CDR2 is YENEEA. The CDR3 is 13 amino acids. Sequences were obtained from naive CXCR3- CD8+ T cells from blood. Sample subset: CD45RO-CCR7+CD27+CD95- naive CD8+ T cells lacking CXCR3 (TNR3-). The TCR originated in a human donor in good health. Some clones in this sample may be carry-over from other donors' samples. This chain connects TRBV11-3 to TRBJ1-2. The CDR3 reads CATRPQPRYGYTF.